Listed here are 17 T cell receptor beta chains from one sample, sequenced in a study of cytomegalovirus exposure and HLA in healthy donors. Clones were sequenced by immunoSEQ multiplex PCR, and TCRdb holds only the in-frame ones, with some missing. This table has 150,000 to 200,000 clones, around 85% appearing once. The specimen sequenced was PBMCs. These receptors all stem from a woman aged 25 to 39 in good health and CMV-seronegative.

This sequence joins TRBV7-9 and TRBJ1-6; 11 nucleotides line up with TRBD1. With 5 bases clipped from V and 9 bases from J, the junction kept 3 bases outside the gene matches. Germline V gene lookup returns CDR1 SEHNR and CDR2 FQNEAQ (reference sequence). The CDR3 has 14 residues. CDR3 DNA: TGTGCCAGCAGCATCGGGACAGGGGGTTCACCCCTCCACTTT. It codes for CASSIGTGGSPLHF.

V is TRBV19 and J is TRBJ1-1; no firm D call. Germline lookup yields CDR1 LNHDA and CDR2 SQIVND (reference sequence). The CDR3 totals 14 residues. Trimming removed 2 bases at V and 4 bases at J, with 11 bases between. The CDR3 here is CASSISVVITEAFF. The CDR3, as DNA: TGTGCCAGTAGTATATCGGTGGTGATCACTGAAGCTTTCTTT.

V and J are TRBV27 and TRBJ2-3; D not certain. Trimming stripped 4 bases from V and 4 bases from J, with 12 bases between. This CDR3 spans 14 amino acids. The germline gives CDR1 MNHEY, CDR2 SMNVEV (reference sequence). CDR3 amino acids: CASSSPSPPDTQYF. CDR3 sequence (DNA): TGTGCCAGCAGTTCTCCTTCCCCGCCAGATACGCAGTATTTT.

The genes are TRBV6-4 and TRBJ2-7; 9 bases are a match to TRBD1. Germline V CDR1 and CDR2: MRHNA, SNTAGT. After removal of 2 bases from V and 0 bases from J, the junction contained 11 bases not matched to a gene. CDR3 length: 18 residues. CDR3 bases: TGTGCCAGCAGTGACCCTCAAGCGGACAGGGGAGGCTCCTACGAGCAGTACTTC. Translation: CASSDPQADRGGSYEQYF.

The rearrangement links TRBV2 to TRBJ2-1; no clear D gene. Trimming took off 4 bases at V and 7 bases at J, with 8 bases between the two ends. CDR1 is SNHLY, CDR2 FYNNEI, per germline. The CDR3 spans 12 residues. CDR3 region: CASSGGVNEQFF. CDR3 DNA: TGTGCCAGCAGTGGTGGCGTTAATGAGCAGTTCTTC.

The chain employs TRBV4-1 and TRBJ1-1, with 11 nucleotides matching TRBD1. Germline V lookup: CDR1 MGHRA, CDR2 YSYEKL. Losses at the gene ends were 2 bases for V and 8 bases for J; bases not matched to a gene: 10. This CDR3 has 16 amino acids. DNA for the CDR3: TGCGCCAGCAGCCAATTAAACCGGGACAGGGGGAGGGAAGCTTTCTTT. Its translation: CASSQLNRDRGREAFF.

The chain joins TRBV5-1 to TRBJ2-7; D not resolved. The CDR3 contains 14 residues. V lost 6 bases, J lost 6 bases, and 19 bases lay in between. The germline V gene has CDR1 SGHRS and CDR2 YFSETQ. The DNA for the CDR3 is TGCGCCAGCATGGATATCGACGCCCTCCTCGAGCAGTACTTC. Its protein is CASMDIDALLEQYF.

The J gene is TRBJ2-1, the V gene TRBV30, with TRBD2 identical over 13 bases. Germline assignment: CDR1 GTSNPN and CDR2 SVGIG (reference sequence). The length of the CDR3 is 15 residues. V was clipped by 3 bases and J by 7 bases; unmatched bases: 6. CDR3 DNA sequence: TGTGCCTGGAGCGTACTACTAGCGGGGGGGAATGAGCAGTTCTTC. Residues: CAWSVLLAGGNEQFF.

The V gene is TRBV5-4, the J gene TRBJ2-3; D is unclear. The ends were cut back, 4 bases at V and 0 bases at J, with 18 bases in the middle. This CDR3 has 17 residues. Germline CDR1 is SGHNT and CDR2 is YYREEE (reference sequence). CDR3 DNA: TGTGCCAGCAGCGATTCTCTAGATTCGTACAGCACAGATACGCAGTATTTT. Its protein is CASSDSLDSYSTDTQYF.

This clone was seen only a few times. V usage is TRBV6-5 and J usage is TRBJ1-2; D remains unclear. The CDR3 has 12 residues. The germline gives CDR1 MNHEY, CDR2 SVGAGI. V was clipped by 7 bases and J by 8 bases, with 14 bases between them. CDR3 bases: TGTGCCAGCAAATCCGGAGATGGCGGCTACACCTTC. Its protein product is CASKSGDGGYTF.

This chain connects TRBV27 to TRBJ2-5; 8 positions agree with TRBD2. The germline V gene encodes CDR1 MNHEY and CDR2 SMNVEV (reference sequence). The CDR3 consists of 13 residues. Germline trimming cut 2 bases from V and 4 bases from J; bases unmatched to any gene: 0. The CDR3 nucleotides read TGTGCCAGCAGTTTAAGCGGGAGAGAGACCCAGTACTTC. It is translated as CASSLSGRETQYF.

CDR3 in DNA: TGTGCCAGCAGCCCACCACGGACAGGAGATTACTATGGCTACACCTTC. This translates into CASSPPRTGDYYGYTF. The J gene is TRBJ1-2, the V gene TRBV13; 7 nucleotides agree with TRBD1. The junction had 12 bases not matched to a gene; V was cut back by 5 bases and J by 3 bases. The CDR3 is 16 amino acids. Germline V lookup: CDR1 PRHDT, CDR2 FYEKMQ (reference sequence).

The rearrangement uses TRBV7-9 and TRBJ2-3; D is uncertain. Germline CDR1 and CDR2: SEHNR and FQNEAQ (reference sequence). V was shortened by 4 bases and J by 7 bases, with 6 bases between the two germline ends. The CDR3 has 11 residues. The CDR3 loop reads CASSSPYTQYF. DNA for the CDR3: TGTGCCAGCAGCTCTCCTTATACGCAGTATTTT.

The rearrangement joins TRBV7-8 to TRBJ1-6, with D tentatively TRBD1 (6 bases). The CDR3 contains 15 residues. Deletions cut 5 bases from V and 9 bases from J, with 17 bases between. Per germline, CDR1 SGHVS and CDR2 FQNEAQ. The CDR3, as DNA: TGTGCCAGCAGCCTGGGGGGCCAGGGATTTTCACCCCTCCACTTT. It specifies CASSLGGQGFSPLHF.

The chain links TRBV6-1 to TRBJ1-6; tentatively, D is TRBD1 (5 bases). V shed 3 bases and J shed 1 base, with 10 bases lying between them. Germline lookup yields CDR1 MNHNS and CDR2 SASEGT. The CDR3 contains 16 residues. CDR3 sequence (DNA): TGTGCCAGCAGTGAGTCTCCAGGGTCCTATAATTCACCCCTCCACTTT. Translation: CASSESPGSYNSPLHF.

J is TRBJ1-1 and V is TRBV30; 7 bases are shared with TRBD1. Germline V lookup: CDR1 GTSNPN, CDR2 SVGIG (reference sequence). V shed 0 bases and J 4 bases; nucleotides not matched to a gene: 8. The CDR3 is 15 amino acids. CDR3 DNA: TGTGCCTGGAGTGTACGATCGGCAGGGGGCACTGAAGCTTTCTTT. It encodes CAWSVRSAGGTEAFF.

A single count supports this clone. In the same sample, other DNA sequences code for this CDR3. This chain uses TRBV6-6 with TRBJ1-1, with D unclear. The germline V gene has CDR1 MNHNY and CDR2 SVGAGI (reference sequence). V dropped 2 bases and J dropped 0 bases, with 7 bases sitting between them. This CDR3 has 14 amino acids. CDR3 loop: CASSYSRMNTEAFF. The CDR3 nucleotides are TGTGCCAGCAGTTACAGTCGTATGAACACTGAAGCTTTCTTT.